The clone carrying this TCR beta chain appeared once. What it binds is not known. This record comes from a study of cytomegalovirus exposure and HLA in healthy donors. Overall study results and limits: Listed as cytomegalovirus-associated were 150 or so TCR beta chains.

Researchers ran the PCR with 60 Vbeta and 13 Jbeta primers. Per the authors' pipeline: About 12 million of tens of millions of unique TCR beta chains were shared, per a later count. Profiling relied on immunoSEQ multiplex PCR, and the TCRdb table lists in-frame clones only, not all of them. The DNA was the basis for D and trimming; V, J and clone size are from that table. The sample contains approximately 160,000 clones, around 80% of which appear only once. Looked up from germline, CDR1 is SQVTM and CDR2 is ANQGSEA. The CDR3 extends over 17 amino acids. After removal of 3 bases from V and 1 base from J, the junction contained 12 bases not matched to a gene.

This clonotype originated in a woman aged 35 to 49 in good health and CMV-seronegative. The sequencing input was PBMCs. The rearrangement links TRBV29-1 to TRBJ2-3; 8 positions match TRBD2. CDR3 loop: CSVDGPLFGRGTDTQYF. DNA of the CDR3: TGCAGCGTTGATGGCCCCTTGTTCGGGAGGGGCACAGATACGCAGTATTTT.